The T cell receptor beta chain under discussion was sequenced for a study of blood T cell repertoires in COVID-19. Across the study: Some COVID-19 samples were acute and others convalescent; all came from the United States, Italy and Spain. PBMCs, B-cell-depleted T cells, or T cells were the source of the cDNA or gDNA that made up the material.

In the original workflow: Reference gene primers were amplified, and this amplification served to estimate nucleated cell counts. Repertoires were generated with immunoSEQ multiplex PCR, while TCRdb's copy carries only in-frame clones and drops some. V and J calls and clone size are copied from that table; D and trimming were computed from the DNA. The sample holds fewer than 300,000 clones, about 89% seen once. Germline V gene lookup returns CDR1 DFQATT and CDR2 SNEGSKA (reference sequence). This CDR3 contains 11 residues. The germline V and J ends were trimmed by 6 bases and 4 bases, with 7 bases remaining between them.

This rearrangement joins TRBV20-1 to TRBJ1-3, with no clear D. The sequenced sample consisted of peripheral blood. The source of this sequence is a man between 35 and 55 years old who had recovered from COVID-19. The CDR3 DNA is TGCAGTGCCCCGCAGGGAAACACCATATATTTT. It is translated as CSAPQGNTIYF.